The 10 T cell receptor beta chains below were found in one sample sequenced in a study of early T cells in non-severe SARS-CoV-2 infection. A single record per CDR3 protein comes from TCRdb applying MiXCR to the 5' RACE reads. Here the sample spans about 56,000 distinct CDR3 sequences, under 12% being singletons. Sequences were obtained from whole blood. The receptors stem from an adult who was a healthcare worker with PCR-confirmed SARS-CoV-2 infection or an uninfected control (not recorded which).

This clonotype turned up a few times. The chain joins TRBV6-2 or TRBV6-3 to TRBJ2-5; no clear D. CDR1 and CDR2 (germline): MNHEY, SVGEGT. Trimming shortened V by 3 bases and J by 3 bases, and 17 bases separated the two germline ends. The CDR3 extends over 16 amino acids. CDR3 in DNA: TGTGCCAGCAGTTATGACCGGTCAGGATTGAAAGAGACCCAGTACTTC. It specifies CASSYDRSGLKETQYF.

The chain recombines TRBV27 with TRBJ2-7, with D perhaps TRBD1 (5 bases). V was clipped by 5 bases and J by 3 bases, with 17 bases between them. The CDR3 is made up of 15 amino acids. Germline CDR1 MNHEY, CDR2 SMNVEV (reference sequence). CDR3 region: CASSRIGVSLYEQYF. The CDR3 DNA reads as TGTGCCAGCAGTAGGATAGGGGTCTCCCTCTACGAGCAGTACTTC.

In this sample, this clonotype turned up a few times. CDR3 region: CASSPRLADHTGELFF. CDR3 nucleotides: TGTGCCAGCAGCCCCAGACTAGCGGACCACACCGGGGAGCTGTTTTTT. This chain uses TRBV9 with TRBJ2-2; 9 bases agree with TRBD2. The CDR3 covers 16 residues. After removal of 4 bases from V and 3 bases from J, the junction contained 7 bases not matched to a gene. The germline gives CDR1 SGDLS, CDR2 YYNGEE.

In its sample, this clonotype was seen many times. V and J are TRBV7-2 and TRBJ1-6, with TRBD1 identical over 7 bases. The CDR3 consists of 13 residues. Germline loops: CDR1 SGHTA, CDR2 FQGNSA. The junction had 4 bases not matched to a gene; V was cut back by 5 bases and J by 9 bases. The CDR3 nucleotides are TGTGCCAGCAGCCCAAACAGGGGTTCACCCCTCCACTTT. Amino acids: CASSPNRGSPLHF.

This clonotype turned up a few times. The V and J genes are TRBV7-2 and TRBJ2-3; D is tentatively TRBD1 or TRBD2 (5 bases each). The CDR3 runs 16 residues. Germline loops: CDR1 SGHTA, CDR2 FQGNSA. The V gene lost 0 bases and the J gene lost 6 bases, with 16 bases spanning the gap. The CDR3 DNA is TGTGCCAGCAGCTTAGCGGGGGTCGCCAACGGGGATACGCAGTATTTT. It yields the protein CASSLAGVANGDTQYF.

This clonotype was seen at least ten times. V and J are TRBV9 and TRBJ2-7; 10 bases match TRBD1. After removal of 3 bases from V and 5 bases from J, the junction contained 2 bases not matched to a gene. CDR1 SGDLS and CDR2 YYNGEE come from the germline V gene. The CDR3 loop spans 13 amino acids. CDR3 region: CASSAGTGDEQYF. The CDR3 region has the DNA TGTGCCAGCAGCGCAGGGACAGGGGACGAGCAGTACTTC.

J is TRBJ1-1 and V is TRBV12-3 or TRBV12-4, with 7 bases fitting TRBD1. The CDR3 loop spans 16 amino acids. The ends lost 1 base at V and 1 base at J; junction bases unmatched: 6. This CDR3 reads CASSLVLGGWNTEAFF. The CDR3, as DNA: TGTGCCAGCAGTTTAGTTTTAGGGGGCTGGAACACTGAAGCTTTCTTT.

This clonotype turned up a few times. The chain joins TRBV6-2 or TRBV6-3 to TRBJ2-7; D remains unclear. Trimming cost V 7 bases and J 5 bases, with 18 bases left between them. Germline-derived CDR1 and CDR2 are MNHEY and SVGEGT. The CDR3 length is 14 residues. The CDR3: CASTAKAGLHEQYF. CDR3 in DNA: TGTGCCAGCACCGCTAAGGCTGGGTTACACGAGCAGTACTTC.

This clonotype was counted ten times or more. The V and J genes are TRBV5-4 and TRBJ2-7; a possible D gene is TRBD2 (5 bases). The V and J ends lost 0 bases and 2 bases respectively, with 12 bases between them. Germline lookup yields CDR1 SGHNT and CDR2 YYREEE (reference sequence). The CDR3 extends over 15 amino acids. The CDR3 reads CASSLEPAEAYEQYF. The CDR3 DNA sequence: TGTGCCAGCAGCTTGGAGCCAGCGGAGGCCTACGAGCAGTACTTC.

The CDR3: CASSPLRGVDIQYF. The CDR3 nucleotides are TGTGCCAGCTCACCATTGCGGGGCGTGGACATTCAGTACTTC. The chain combines TRBV18 with TRBJ2-4; D perhaps matches TRBD2 (6 bases). The germline gives CDR1 KGHSH, CDR2 LQKENI. Trimming stripped 2 bases from V and 8 bases from J, with 13 bases between. CDR3 length: 14 amino acids.